These T cell receptor beta chains were read from a single sample in a study of shared clonotypes between healthy human individuals. Profiling relied on immunoSEQ multiplex PCR, and the TCRdb table lists in-frame clones only, not all of them. The data contain 2,500,000 or so clones, approximately 90% of them singletons. Sequenced material: naive CD4+ T cells from PBMCs. Source of these receptors: a man aged 18 to 30 in good health. Some clones in this sample may be carry-over from other donors' samples. The CDR3 runs from the conserved cysteine through the conserved F or W. Fields, in order: clone size, D gene, V gene, J gene, CDR3 protein, CDR3 DNA. D genes are given only for firm matches. Clone size appears in some rows only: once, few, many, or a class for an expanded clone.

size: NA; D: NA; V: TRBV7-3; J: TRBJ2-2; CDR3: CASSFFPGELFF; DNA: TGTGCCAGCAGCTTTTTCCCGGGGGAGCTGTTTTTT
size: NA; D: NA; V: TRBV7-9; J: TRBJ1-4; CDR3: CASSPNPGGVEKLFF; DNA: TGTGCCAGCAGCCCTAACCCGGGGGGCGTTGAAAAACTGTTTTTT
size: NA; D: NA; V: TRBV6-6; J: TRBJ1-5; CDR3: CASSYGGQNQPQHF; DNA: TGTGCCAGCAGTTACGGGGGTCAAAATCAGCCCCAGCATTTT
size: NA; D: NA; V: TRBV6-1; J: TRBJ1-5; CDR3: CASSEQRAPNQPQHF; DNA: TGTGCCAGCAGTGAACAAAGGGCGCCCAATCAGCCCCAGCATTTT
size: NA; D: TRBD1; V: TRBV7-8; J: TRBJ2-3; CDR3: CASSQGGTDTQYF; DNA: TGTGCCAGCAGCCAGGGGGGCACAGATACGCAGTATTTT
size: NA; D: TRBD2; V: TRBV28; J: TRBJ2-2; CDR3: CASSLSGRNTGELFF; DNA: TGTGCCAGCAGTTTAAGCGGGAGGAACACCGGGGAGCTGTTTTTT
size: NA; D: TRBD1; V: TRBV7-8; J: TRBJ1-2; CDR3: CASSLGRGRNGYTF; DNA: TGTGCCAGCAGCTTAGGCAGGGGGCGTAATGGCTACACCTTC
size: once; D: NA; V: TRBV29-1; J: TRBJ2-5; CDR3: CSVRDSGQETQYF; DNA: TGCAGCGTTCGGGACTCCGGCCAAGAGACCCAGTACTTC
size: NA; D: NA; V: TRBV15; J: TRBJ2-5; CDR3: CATRRGDRTAQETQYF; DNA: TGTGCCACCAGGAGAGGAGATCGGACAGCACAAGAGACCCAGTACTTC
size: NA; D: TRBD1; V: TRBV7-9; J: TRBJ2-5; CDR3: CASSLGTGARETQYF; DNA: TGTGCCAGCAGCTTAGGGACAGGGGCTCGGGAGACCCAGTACTTC
size: NA; D: NA; V: TRBV28; J: TRBJ2-7; CDR3: CASSTPWYF; DNA: TGTGCCAGCAGTACCCCTTGGTACTTC
size: NA; D: TRBD1; V: TRBV7-8; J: TRBJ1-5; CDR3: CASSPAGRGLNQPQHF; DNA: TGTGCCAGCAGCCCGGCCGGCAGGGGGCTGAATCAGCCCCAGCATTTT
size: NA; D: NA; V: TRBV4-1; J: TRBJ2-3; CDR3: CASNLELRTDTQYF; DNA: TGCGCCAGCAATCTCGAACTTCGCACAGATACGCAGTATTTT
size: NA; D: TRBD1; V: TRBV2; J: TRBJ1-2; CDR3: CASSLQGAGGYTF; DNA: TGTGCCAGCAGCCTACAGGGGGCTGGTGGCTACACCTTC
size: NA; D: NA; V: TRBV19; J: TRBJ1-4; CDR3: CASSIYGSNEKLFF; DNA: TGTGCCAGTAGTATCTACGGGTCCAATGAAAAACTGTTTTTT
size: NA; D: NA; V: TRBV7-9; J: TRBJ2-3; CDR3: CASSLRGATDTQYF; DNA: TGTGCCAGCAGCCTCCGTGGGGCCACAGATACGCAGTATTTT
size: NA; D: NA; V: TRBV27; J: TRBJ2-7; CDR3: CASSLGQGLQYF; DNA: TGTGCCAGCAGTTTAGGGCAGGGGCTGCAGTACTTC
size: NA; D: NA; V: TRBV5-1; J: TRBJ2-5; CDR3: CASSLAPTGPQETQYF; DNA: TGCGCCAGCAGCTTGGCGCCCACAGGACCACAAGAGACCCAGTACTTC
size: NA; D: NA; V: TRBV19; J: TRBJ2-7; CDR3: CASSISGTANYEQYF; DNA: TGTGCCAGTAGTATAAGCGGCACAGCGAACTACGAGCAGTACTTC
size: NA; D: TRBD2; V: TRBV15; J: TRBJ2-1; CDR3: CATSSRLAGDSEQFF; DNA: TGTGCCACCAGCAGCAGGCTAGCGGGAGATTCTGAGCAGTTCTTC
size: once; D: NA; V: TRBV29-1; J: TRBJ1-2; CDR3: CSVRQQINYGYTF; DNA: TGCAGCGTACGACAACAAATTAACTATGGCTACACCTTC
size: NA; D: NA; V: TRBV6-5; J: TRBJ2-7; CDR3: CASSYSPLRQGGVQYF; DNA: TGTGCCAGCAGTTACTCGCCCCTCAGACAGGGAGGTGTGCAGTACTTC
size: NA; D: TRBD1; V: TRBV28; J: TRBJ1-2; CDR3: CARLTGVGYGYTF; DNA: TGTGCCAGATTGACAGGGGTTGGCTATGGCTACACCTTC
size: NA; D: NA; V: TRBV19; J: TRBJ1-1; CDR3: CASSRLGTGTEAFF; DNA: TGTGCCAGTAGTAGGTTGGGGACGGGGACTGAAGCTTTCTTT
size: NA; D: NA; V: TRBV5-1; J: TRBJ2-1; CDR3: CASSLGFNNEQFF; DNA: TGCGCCAGCAGCTTGGGCTTCAACAATGAGCAGTTCTTC
size: NA; D: NA; V: TRBV19; J: TRBJ1-1; CDR3: CASSAHGGAANTEAFF; DNA: TGTGCCAGTAGCGCTCACGGGGGGGCCGCGAACACTGAAGCTTTCTTT
size: NA; D: NA; V: TRBV18; J: TRBJ2-5; CDR3: CASSPPSGETQYF; DNA: TGTGCCAGCTCACCTCCGAGCGGAGAGACCCAGTACTTC
size: once; D: TRBD1; V: TRBV10-2; J: TRBJ2-1; CDR3: CASRDRGHRNYNEQFF; DNA: TGCGCCAGCCGGGACAGGGGGCATCGAAATTACAATGAGCAGTTCTTC
size: NA; D: NA; V: TRBV5-1; J: TRBJ2-7; CDR3: CASSPMVFSYEQYF; DNA: TGCGCCAGCAGCCCAATGGTGTTCTCCTACGAGCAGTACTTC
size: NA; D: TRBD1; V: TRBV14; J: TRBJ1-1; CDR3: CASSPGTGLTEAFF; DNA: TGTGCCAGCAGCCCAGGGACAGGTTTGACTGAAGCTTTCTTT
size: NA; D: TRBD2; V: TRBV27; J: TRBJ2-2; CDR3: CASSTRLAGGTGELFF; DNA: TGTGCCAGCAGTACAAGACTAGCGGGGGGCACCGGGGAGCTGTTTTTT
size: NA; D: TRBD2; V: TRBV5-4; J: TRBJ2-3; CDR3: CASTVAGGPRDTQYF; DNA: TGTGCCAGCACCGTCGCGGGAGGGCCGAGGGATACGCAGTATTTT
size: NA; D: NA; V: TRBV6-1; J: TRBJ1-5; CDR3: CASSGGPGANQPQHF; DNA: TGTGCCAGCAGTGGGGGGCCTGGGGCTAATCAGCCCCAGCATTTT
size: NA; D: NA; V: TRBV6-5; J: TRBJ2-1; CDR3: CASSYSALAHYNEQFF; DNA: TGTGCCAGCAGTTACTCGGCCCTAGCGCACTACAATGAGCAGTTCTTC
size: NA; D: NA; V: TRBV18; J: TRBJ2-3; CDR3: CASSPGGADTQYF; DNA: TGTGCCAGCTCACCAGGGGGTGCAGATACGCAGTATTTT
size: NA; D: NA; V: TRBV18; J: TRBJ2-1; CDR3: CASSHGTGPLEQFF; DNA: TGTGCCAGCTCACACGGGACTGGGCCTCTGGAGCAGTTCTTC
size: NA; D: NA; V: TRBV4-2; J: TRBJ2-2; CDR3: CASSQWVLSRDTGELFF; DNA: TGTGCCAGCAGCCAATGGGTATTGTCTCGGGATACCGGGGAGCTGTTTTTT
size: NA; D: NA; V: TRBV27; J: TRBJ1-2; CDR3: CASSLSLKSSGYTF; DNA: TGTGCCAGCAGTTTATCCCTTAAAAGTTCTGGCTACACCTTC
size: once; D: NA; V: TRBV2; J: TRBJ2-5; CDR3: CASSELETQYF; DNA: TGTGCCAGCAGTGAATTAGAGACCCAGTACTTC
size: NA; D: NA; V: TRBV19; J: TRBJ1-5; CDR3: CASNPGFLGRQPQHF; DNA: TGTGCCAGTAATCCGGGGTTCCTGGGCAGACAGCCCCAGCATTTT
size: NA; D: NA; V: TRBV7-2; J: TRBJ2-1; CDR3: CASSSLTYEQFF; DNA: TGTGCCAGCTCCTCTCTTACCTATGAGCAGTTCTTC
size: NA; D: NA; V: TRBV13; J: TRBJ2-5; CDR3: CASQPGGLETQYF; DNA: TGTGCCAGCCAGCCTGGGGGATTAGAGACCCAGTACTTC
size: NA; D: TRBD1; V: TRBV6-1; J: TRBJ2-7; CDR3: CASRTDRGYEQYF; DNA: TGTGCCAGCAGGACCGACAGGGGCTACGAGCAGTACTTC